The sequence of this T cell receptor beta chain was determined in a study of early T cells in non-severe SARS-CoV-2 infection. Trimming removed 1 base at V and 5 bases at J, with 10 bases between. The CDR3 contains 14 residues. CDR1 SEHNR and CDR2 FQNEAQ come from the germline V gene (reference sequence). TCRdb re-called the 5' RACE reads through MiXCR, storing one row per CDR3 protein. The sample has around 78,000 distinct CDR3 sequences, over 13% seen once; the top ten hold under 4%. This clonotype was found many times. The specimen sequenced was whole blood. The TCR sequence derives from an adult who was a healthcare worker with PCR-confirmed SARS-CoV-2 infection or an uninfected control (not recorded which). The rearrangement joins TRBV7-9 to TRBJ2-3; D is uncertain. The CDR3 sequence: CASSLEKLRDTQYF. The CDR3 region has the DNA TGTGCCAGCAGCTTAGAGAAGCTCAGAGATACGCAGTATTTT.